These 8 T cell receptor beta chains came from one sample sequenced in a study of shared clonotypes between healthy human individuals. Here immunoSEQ multiplex PCR was the method, and the copy in TCRdb shows in-frame clones only, minus some. The table records about 1.5 million clones, 95% to 99% of them present only once. The specimen sequenced was naive CD4+ T cells sorted from blood. Subset specified: CD45RA+ positively selected. These receptors all come from a man aged 25 to 40 in good health.

The chain combines TRBV5-1 with TRBJ2-7; D unresolved. The germline V gene encodes CDR1 SGHRS and CDR2 YFSETQ. Trimming took 4 bases from V and 2 from J, leaving 10 bases between them. This CDR3 comprises 13 residues. The CDR3, as DNA: TGCGCCAGCAGCCCCGACCCAACCTACGAGCAGTACTTC. Translating gives CASSPDPTYEQYF.

The chain combines TRBV5-6 with TRBJ1-2; 12 positions match TRBD1. The trim removed 2 bases at V and 6 bases at J, leaving 5 bases unmatched. This CDR3 is built from 15 residues. The germline V gene has CDR1 SGHDT and CDR2 YYEEEE. The CDR3 DNA is TGTGCCAGCAGCTTTCCGGGACAGGGGGCTGATGGCTACACCTTC. Protein sequence: CASSFPGQGADGYTF.

J is TRBJ2-2 and V is TRBV9, with 15 bases that match TRBD2. The CDR3 extends over 18 amino acids. Trimming took 4 bases from V and 5 from J; bases not matched to a gene: 9. Germline values: CDR1 SGDLS, CDR2 YYNGEE. CDR3: CASSSGLAGGPRTGELFF. Written as DNA, the CDR3 is TGTGCCAGCAGCTCCGGACTAGCGGGAGGGCCCCGGACCGGGGAGCTGTTTTTT.

The V gene is TRBV11-2, the J gene TRBJ2-1; weak D call: TRBD2 (5 bases). Germline CDR1 and CDR2: SGHAT and FQNNGV. The CDR3 spans 14 residues. Trimming cost V 5 bases and J 0 bases, with 8 bases left between them. CDR3 residues: CASSTGSSYNEQFF. CDR3 coding DNA: TGTGCCAGCAGCACGGGGAGCTCCTACAATGAGCAGTTCTTC.

This rearrangement joins TRBV6-5 to TRBJ1-3; possible D gene TRBD1, 6 bases. V was trimmed by 2 bases and J by 0 bases, leaving 11 bases between them. The CDR3 covers 16 residues. Germline V gene sequence: CDR1 MNHEY, CDR2 SVGAGI. The CDR3 nucleotides are TGTGCCAGCAGTTACCGGGGGGACAACTCTGGAAACACCATATATTTT. Residues: CASSYRGDNSGNTIYF.

This rearrangement joins TRBV4-2 to TRBJ1-2; D may be TRBD1 (5 bases). The CDR3 is 17 residues long. The germline CDR1 and CDR2 sequences are LGHNA and YNFKEQ. Between the trimmed V and J ends, which lost 2 bases and 7 bases, there was a span of 23 bases. The CDR3 loop reads CASSQYNLRGGIGGYTF. Here the CDR3 DNA reads TGTGCCAGCAGCCAATATAACTTAAGGGGCGGTATCGGTGGCTACACCTTC.

The rearrangement joins TRBV5-1 to TRBJ2-1, with 11 bases matching TRBD2. The CDR3 covers 16 residues. V dropped 4 bases and J dropped 1; count of bases not matched to a gene: 4. Per the germline V gene, CDR1 is SGHRS and CDR2 is YFSETQ. The CDR3 nucleotides are TGCGCCAGCAGCCCCGTAGCGGGAGGGTCCTACAATGAGCAGTTCTTC. Encoded protein: CASSPVAGGSYNEQFF.

The V and J genes are TRBV28 and TRBJ1-2; D gene unclear. Per the germline V gene, CDR1 is MDHEN and CDR2 is SYDVKM. Trimming cost V 3 bases and J 0 bases, with 11 bases left between them. The CDR3 has 15 residues. CDR3 protein: CASSLLGQPNYGYTF. The DNA for the CDR3 is TGTGCCAGCAGTTTGCTCGGGCAGCCTAACTATGGCTACACCTTC.